The 29 T cell receptor beta chains below come from one sample, sequenced in a study of T cell responses to AZD1222 COVID-19 vaccine. The assay was immunoSEQ multiplex PCR, and TCRdb's table has in-frame clones only and misses some. The repertoire consists of just under 95,000 clones, with roughly 90% occurring once and the leading ten covering 20% to 25%. The source was peripheral blood, collected on day 0 of AZD1222 vaccination. The receptors come from an adult in good health.

This clone was observed a handful of times. The chain links TRBV27 to TRBJ2-7; a weak D match, TRBD1 (5 bases). The CDR3 is made up of 19 amino acids. Trimming cost V 7 bases and J 2 bases, with 30 bases left between them. Looked up from germline, CDR1 is MNHEY and CDR2 is SMNVEV (reference sequence). CDR3 loop: CASTLLFGRALFFPYEQYF. The CDR3 DNA reads TGTGCCAGCACCCTACTTTTCGGCAGGGCCCTCTTCTTCCCCTACGAGCAGTACTTC.

The J gene is TRBJ1-1, the V gene TRBV5-1; D is undetermined. Germline CDR1 is SGHRS and CDR2 is YFSETQ. The CDR3 loop spans 12 amino acids. Between the trimmed V and J ends, which lost 2 bases and 3 bases, there was a span of 5 bases. CDR3 sequence: CASSFTDTEAFF. CDR3 nucleotide sequence: TGCGCCAGCAGCTTCACCGACACTGAAGCTTTCTTT.

CDR3 sequence: CSVGQGGFAGELFF. The CDR3 DNA follows: TGCAGCGTGGGACAGGGGGGTTTCGCCGGGGAGCTGTTTTTT. J is TRBJ2-2 and V is TRBV29-1; 11 bases line up with TRBD1. Trimming at V came to 6 bases and at J to 6 bases, leaving 6 bases not matched to a gene. The germline V gene has CDR1 SQVTM and CDR2 ANQGSEA. This CDR3 has 14 amino acids.

The chain combines TRBV12-5 with TRBJ1-4; no firm D call. Germline CDR1 is LGHNT and CDR2 is FRNRAP. CDR3 size: 15 residues. The V and J ends lost 3 bases and 8 bases respectively, with 16 bases between them. The CDR3 region has the DNA TGTGCTAGTGGTTTCTGGGCCACCCAAGGGGAAAAACTGTTTTTT. Its translation: CASGFWATQGEKLFF.

The CDR3 is CASSYGETGIHEQYF. CDR3 in DNA: TGTGCCAGCAGTTACGGGGAGACAGGGATCCACGAGCAGTACTTC. The V gene is TRBV6-5, the J gene TRBJ2-7; 7 bases line up with TRBD1. In germline, CDR1 is MNHEY, CDR2 SVGAGI. The CDR3 spans 15 residues. Losses at the gene ends were 2 bases for V and 5 bases for J; bases not matched to a gene: 9.

Concerning this clone itself: A read error may account for a junction end that differs from germline. The gene calls are TRBV2 and TRBJ2-2; D may correspond to TRBD1 or TRBD2 (6 bases each). Per germline, CDR1 SNHLY and CDR2 FYNNEI. The CDR3 is made up of 13 amino acids. Here the CDR3 reads CATGANVGGELFF. CDR3 coding DNA: TGCGCTACGGGGGCAAATGTTGGCGGGGAGCTGTTTTTT.

The rearrangement joins TRBV10-1 to TRBJ2-7; D is possibly TRBD2 (6 bases). The V end lost 2 bases, the J end lost 0 bases, and 14 bases lay between the germline ends. The CDR3 loop spans 16 amino acids. Germline V gives CDR1 WNHNN, CDR2 SYGVQD (reference sequence). This CDR3 reads CASSETCGGSSYEQYF. CDR3 bases: TGCGCCAGCAGTGAGACTTGCGGAGGGAGCTCCTACGAGCAGTACTTC.

The chain links TRBV25-1 to TRBJ2-7; D not certain. Germline V gives CDR1 MGHDK, CDR2 SYGVNS. V was clipped by 1 base and J by 5 bases, with 9 bases between them. The CDR3 loop spans 13 amino acids. As DNA, the CDR3 is TGTGCCAGCAGTGAATCGTCGGTGGACGAGCAGTACTTC. As protein: CASSESSVDEQYF.

This chain uses TRBV11-2 with TRBJ1-4; D is perhaps TRBD1 (6 bases). The CDR3 sequence is 15 residues long. The V end lost 0 bases, the J end lost 7 bases, and 12 bases lay between the germline ends. Germline CDR1 is SGHAT and CDR2 is FQNNGV. This CDR3 reads CASSLDSRGREKLFF. Written as DNA, the CDR3 is TGTGCCAGCAGCTTAGACTCCAGGGGACGTGAAAAACTGTTTTTT.

This clone was detected only once. The rearrangement links TRBV6-4 to TRBJ1-5, with 10 bases lining up with TRBD1. The V gene's germline CDR1 is MRHNA and CDR2 SNTAGT. Trimming cost V 3 bases and J 6 bases; bases outside gene matches: 2. The CDR3 extends over 14 amino acids. This chain's CDR3 is CASSEGTGAQPQHF. The CDR3 nucleotides are TGTGCCAGCAGTGAAGGGACAGGGGCTCAGCCCCAGCATTTT.

This sequence joins TRBV5-4 and TRBJ2-5; a possible D gene is TRBD2 (5 bases). The CDR3 spans 13 residues. Germline V gene data show CDR1 as SGHNT and CDR2 as YYREEE (reference sequence). V lost 7 bases and J lost 5, with 15 bases in between. The CDR3 loop reads CASAQAGGETQYF. In DNA form, the CDR3 reads TGTGCCAGCGCCCAGGCGGGTGGTGAGACCCAGTACTTC.

J is TRBJ1-2 and V is TRBV15; no reliable D call. The germline V and J ends were trimmed by 0 bases and 5 bases, with 10 bases remaining between them. CDR3 length: 14 residues. CDR1 is LNHNV and CDR2 is YYDKDF in the germline V gene (reference sequence). The CDR3 here is CATSRESGNYGYTF. CDR3 DNA: TGTGCCACCAGCAGAGAGTCGGGTAATTATGGCTACACCTTC.

V and J are TRBV6-1 and TRBJ1-2; 9 bases fit TRBD1. The germline V gene has CDR1 MNHNS and CDR2 SASEGT. V lost 4 bases, J lost 2 bases, and 11 bases stayed unmatched. The CDR3 sequence is 17 residues long. The CDR3 reads CASSVVLPGQGNYGYTF. For the CDR3, the DNA is TGTGCCAGCAGTGTTGTCCTTCCGGGACAGGGAAACTATGGCTACACCTTC.

This clone is a singleton in its sample. This sequence joins TRBV3-1 (or the pseudogene TRBV3-2) and TRBJ1-2; D call uncertain. V was cut by 0 bases and J by 4 bases, with 9 bases left in between. Germline loops: CDR1 LGHDT, CDR2 YNNKEL (reference sequence). CDR3 size: 14 residues. In nucleotides, the CDR3 is TGTGCCAGCAGCCAAGATCCTCGCAGCTATGGCTACACCTTC. Its translation: CASSQDPRSYGYTF.

The CDR3 sequence: CASSQDPGARGLRNSPLHF. In DNA, the CDR3 is TGCGCCAGCAGCCAAGATCCGGGAGCCAGGGGGCTCAGAAATTCACCCCTCCACTTT. The V gene is TRBV4-1, the J gene TRBJ1-6, with TRBD1 matching 8 bases. Unmatched junction bases numbered 14, after V lost 0 bases and J lost 7 bases. There are 19 residues in the CDR3. Germline values: CDR1 MGHRA, CDR2 YSYEKL.

V gene TRBV24-1 combines with J gene TRBJ2-5; 9 bases map to TRBD1. The germline gives CDR1 KGHDR, CDR2 SFDVKD. This CDR3 has 14 residues. J was trimmed by 5 bases and V by 6 bases; bases with no gene match: 6. CDR3 nucleotides: TGTGCCACCAGTTCCGGGACAGGGAGGGAGACCCAGTACTTC. Its protein product is CATSSGTGRETQYF.

The chain employs TRBV7-9 and TRBJ1-2; D possibly corresponds to TRBD1 (6 bases). Germline V gene data show CDR1 as SEHNR and CDR2 as FQNEAQ (reference sequence). This CDR3 is 13 amino acids long. V lost 5 bases and J 3 bases, leaving 10 bases between the germline ends. CDR3 loop: CASSQDSHYGYTF. CDR3 bases: TGTGCCAGCAGCCAGGACAGCCACTATGGCTACACCTTC.

This chain connects TRBV5-1 to TRBJ1-1, with D unresolved. The CDR3 is made up of 13 amino acids. V lost 0 bases, J lost 5 bases, and 8 bases lay in between. Germline lookup yields CDR1 SGHRS and CDR2 YFSETQ. This chain's CDR3 is CASSLEIATEAFF. The CDR3 coding sequence is TGCGCCAGCAGCTTGGAAATAGCAACTGAAGCTTTCTTT.

The genes are TRBV7-9 and TRBJ1-1, with TRBD1 as a possible D gene (6 bases). From germline, CDR1 is SEHNR and CDR2 FQNEAQ (reference sequence). V lost 5 bases, J lost 5 bases, and 15 bases lay in between. The CDR3 covers 14 residues. CDR3 loop: CASSPSGAGTEAFF. CDR3 DNA sequence: TGTGCCAGCAGCCCCTCAGGGGCAGGGACTGAAGCTTTCTTT.

This clone showed up just once. The J gene is TRBJ2-2, the V gene TRBV5-5; 9 bases map to TRBD1. The CDR3 consists of 16 residues. J was trimmed by 3 bases and V by 3 bases; bases with no gene match: 6. Germline V lookup: CDR1 SGHKS, CDR2 YYEKEE (reference sequence). The CDR3 is CASSSTGGSYTGELFF. For the CDR3, the DNA is TGTGCCAGCAGCTCCACAGGGGGCTCTTACACCGGGGAGCTGTTTTTT.

In DNA form, the CDR3 reads TGCGCCAGCAGCTTGGTAGGGGCATCCTATGGCTACACCTTC. This sequence encodes CASSLVGASYGYTF. The J gene is TRBJ1-2, the V gene TRBV5-1, with D possibly being TRBD1 (5 bases). This CDR3 comprises 14 residues. V lost 0 bases and J lost 4, with 10 bases in between. Germline values: CDR1 SGHRS, CDR2 YFSETQ.

This chain uses TRBV2 with TRBJ1-1; D is ambiguous. Germline V gene data show CDR1 as SNHLY and CDR2 as FYNNEI. The CDR3 loop spans 12 amino acids. The V and J ends lost 4 bases and 0 bases respectively, with 3 bases between them. The CDR3 reads CASSVVNTEAFF. DNA for the CDR3: TGTGCCAGCAGTGTGGTGAACACTGAAGCTTTCTTT.

V usage is TRBV29-1 and J usage is TRBJ1-2; 8 nucleotides match TRBD1. V trimming: 7 bases; J trimming: 3 bases; junction bases outside the gene matches: 4. The length of the CDR3 is 12 residues. Germline CDR1 and CDR2: SQVTM and ANQGSEA. The CDR3 DNA reads as TGCAGCGCCCAGGACAGGGACTATGGCTACACCTTC. Encoded protein: CSAQDRDYGYTF.

The genes are TRBV7-3 and TRBJ2-5; D unresolved. The germline gives CDR1 SGHTA, CDR2 FQGTGA. This CDR3 comprises 14 residues. Trimming cost V 5 bases and J 4 bases, with 14 bases left between them. CDR3 sequence reads: CASSEDGYSETQYF. The CDR3 region has the DNA TGTGCCAGCAGCGAGGACGGCTATTCAGAGACCCAGTACTTC.

The genes are TRBV19 and TRBJ1-2; D perhaps matches TRBD1 (5 bases). The CDR3 has 13 amino acids. The V end was cut by 7 bases, the J end by 0 bases, with 9 bases between. Germline V gene sequence: CDR1 LNHDA, CDR2 SQIVND (reference sequence). The CDR3: CASTGIANYGYTF. For the CDR3, the DNA is TGTGCCAGTACAGGGATAGCTAACTATGGCTACACCTTC. Full variable domain (remainder filled in from reference TRBV19 and TRBJ1-2): DGGITQSPKYLFRKEGQNVTLSCEQNLNHDAMYWYRQDPGQGLRLIYYSQIVNDFQKGDIAEGYSVSREKKESFPLTVTSAQKNPTAFYLCASTGIANYGYTFGSGTRLTVV.

The V gene is TRBV7-2, the J gene TRBJ1-5, with a tentative D call TRBD1 (5 bases). Germline V gene data show CDR1 as SGHTA and CDR2 as FQGNSA. The V end lost 5 bases, the J end lost 5 bases, and 13 bases lay between the germline ends. This CDR3 region has 14 residues. In DNA, the CDR3 is TGTGCCAGCAGCACCGGGACGTTGGATCAGCCCCAGCATTTT. Translating gives CASSTGTLDQPQHF.

V usage is TRBV28 and J usage is TRBJ2-7; unclear D gene. Trimming removed 1 base at V and 4 bases at J, with 5 bases between. Germline CDR1 reads MDHEN; CDR2 reads SYDVKM. This CDR3 spans 12 amino acids. The CDR3 reads CASSLLGYEQYF. For the CDR3, the DNA is TGTGCCAGCAGTTTATTGGGGTACGAGCAGTACTTC.

The chain links TRBV5-8 to TRBJ2-7; D is ambiguous. The CDR3 loop spans 10 amino acids. V was cut by 4 bases and J by 4 bases, with 3 bases left in between. Germline CDR1 reads SGHTS; CDR2 reads YDEGEE. CDR3 sequence: CASSRYEQYF. The CDR3 coding sequence is TGTGCCAGCAGCAGATACGAGCAGTACTTC.

This chain links TRBV5-4 with TRBJ1-5; the D is unclear. The CDR3 loop spans 15 amino acids. V lost 4 bases and J 0 bases, leaving 11 bases between the germline ends. Germline loops: CDR1 SGHNT, CDR2 YYREEE (reference sequence). Here the CDR3 DNA reads TGTGCCAGCAGCCCTGGGAGAAATAGCAATCAGCCCCAGCATTTT. It yields the protein CASSPGRNSNQPQHF.